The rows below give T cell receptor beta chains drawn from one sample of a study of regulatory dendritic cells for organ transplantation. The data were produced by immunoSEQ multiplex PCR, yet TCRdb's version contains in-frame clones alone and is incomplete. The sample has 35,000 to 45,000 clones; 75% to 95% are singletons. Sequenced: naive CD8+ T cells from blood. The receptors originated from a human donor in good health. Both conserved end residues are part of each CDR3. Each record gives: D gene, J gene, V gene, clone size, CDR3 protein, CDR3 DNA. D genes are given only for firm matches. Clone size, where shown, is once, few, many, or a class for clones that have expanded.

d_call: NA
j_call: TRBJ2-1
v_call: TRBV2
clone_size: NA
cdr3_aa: CASSVFNGLFNEQFF
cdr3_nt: TGTGCCAGCAGTGTGTTCAACGGCCTGTTCAATGAGCAGTTCTTC

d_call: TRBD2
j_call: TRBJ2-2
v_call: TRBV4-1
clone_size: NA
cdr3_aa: CASSPLAGDTGELFF
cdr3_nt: TGCGCCAGCAGCCCACTAGCGGGGGATACCGGGGAGCTGTTTTTT

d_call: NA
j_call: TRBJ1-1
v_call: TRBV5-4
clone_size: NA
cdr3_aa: CASSLVLGGLTEAFF
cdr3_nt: TGTGCCAGCAGCTTGGTATTAGGGGGATTAACTGAAGCTTTCTTT

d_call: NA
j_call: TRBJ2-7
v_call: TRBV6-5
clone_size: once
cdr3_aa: CASSGYYEQYF
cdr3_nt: TGTGCCAGCAGTGGGTACTACGAGCAGTACTTC

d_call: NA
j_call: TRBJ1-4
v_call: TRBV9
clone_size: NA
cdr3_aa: CASSPSPGAGEKLFF
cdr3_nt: TGTGCCAGCAGCCCGTCCCCGGGGGCGGGCGAAAAACTGTTTTTT

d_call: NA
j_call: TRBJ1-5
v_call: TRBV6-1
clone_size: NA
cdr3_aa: CASSEAGTGWEYSNQPQHF
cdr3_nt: TGTGCCAGCAGTGAAGCAGGTACAGGGTGGGAGTATAGCAATCAGCCCCAGCATTTT

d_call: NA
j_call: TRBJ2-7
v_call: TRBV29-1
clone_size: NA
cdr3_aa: CSVLFRLAQPGEQYF
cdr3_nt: TGCAGCGTGTTGTTTCGTCTGGCCCAACCGGGGGAGCAGTACTTC

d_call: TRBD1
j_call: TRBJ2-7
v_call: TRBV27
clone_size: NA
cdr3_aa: CASSFWDSSYEQYF
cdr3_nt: TGTGCCAGCAGTTTTTGGGACAGCTCCTACGAGCAGTACTTC

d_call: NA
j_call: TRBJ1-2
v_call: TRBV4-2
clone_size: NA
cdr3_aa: CASSQYYSYGYTF
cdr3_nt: TGTGCCAGCAGCCAATATTACTCCTATGGCTACACCTTC

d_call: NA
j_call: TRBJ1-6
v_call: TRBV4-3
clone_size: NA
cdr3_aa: CASSQGVRSQNSPLHF
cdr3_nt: TGCGCCAGCAGCCAAGGGGTGAGGTCCCAAAATTCACCCCTCCACTTT

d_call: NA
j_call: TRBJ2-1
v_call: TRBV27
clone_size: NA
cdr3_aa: CASSLSWSNEQFF
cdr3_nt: TGTGCCAGCAGTTTATCGTGGAGCAATGAGCAGTTCTTC

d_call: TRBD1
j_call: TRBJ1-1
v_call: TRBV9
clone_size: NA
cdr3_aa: CASSVYGQGSTEAFF
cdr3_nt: TGTGCCAGCAGCGTGTACGGACAGGGTAGCACTGAAGCTTTCTTT

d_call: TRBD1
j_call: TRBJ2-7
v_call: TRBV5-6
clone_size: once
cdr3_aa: CVSSRDRGYEQYF
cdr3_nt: TGTGTCAGCAGCCGGGACAGGGGGTACGAGCAGTACTTC

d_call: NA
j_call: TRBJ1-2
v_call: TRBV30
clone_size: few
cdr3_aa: CAGEGDGYTF
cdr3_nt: TGTGCCGGGGAAGGGGATGGCTACACCTTC

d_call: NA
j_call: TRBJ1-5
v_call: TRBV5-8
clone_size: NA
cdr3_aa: CASSLWGQPQHF
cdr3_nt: TGTGCCAGCAGCTTATGGGGCCAGCCCCAGCATTTT

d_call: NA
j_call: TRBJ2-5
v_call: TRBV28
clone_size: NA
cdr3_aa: CASSSPPGQDQETQYF
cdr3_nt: TGTGCCAGCAGTTCTCCGCCGGGGCAGGATCAAGAGACCCAGTACTTC

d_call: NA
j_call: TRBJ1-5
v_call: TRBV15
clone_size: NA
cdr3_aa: CATSRSGAGNQPQHF
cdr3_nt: TGTGCCACCAGCAGGTCAGGGGCCGGGAATCAGCCCCAGCATTTT

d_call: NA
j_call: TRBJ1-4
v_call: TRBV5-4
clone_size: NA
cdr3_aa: CASSLNPGLLDEKLFF
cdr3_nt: TGTGCCAGCAGCTTGAATCCCGGCCTATTGGATGAAAAACTGTTTTTT

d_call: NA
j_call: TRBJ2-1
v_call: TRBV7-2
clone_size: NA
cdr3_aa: CASSLLQGPYNEQFF
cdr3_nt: TGTGCCAGCAGCCTTCTCCAGGGGCCCTACAATGAGCAGTTCTTC

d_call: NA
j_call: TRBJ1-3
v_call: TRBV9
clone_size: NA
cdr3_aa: CASSPGGKGDTIYF
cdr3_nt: TGTGCCAGCAGCCCCGGAGGGAAGGGAGACACCATATATTTT

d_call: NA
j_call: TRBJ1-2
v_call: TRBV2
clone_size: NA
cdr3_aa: CASSESGIYGYTF
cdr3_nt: TGTGCCAGCAGTGAATCTGGAATCTATGGCTACACCTTC

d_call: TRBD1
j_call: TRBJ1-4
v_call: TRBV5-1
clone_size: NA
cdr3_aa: CASSLGGGRGPSTNEKLFF
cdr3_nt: TGCGCCAGCAGCTTGGGCGGGGGCAGGGGGCCCTCGACTAATGAAAAACTGTTTTTT

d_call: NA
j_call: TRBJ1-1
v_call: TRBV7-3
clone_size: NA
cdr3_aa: CASSLRGGGLNTEAFF
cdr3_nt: TGTGCCAGCAGCCTAAGAGGAGGGGGTCTGAACACTGAAGCTTTCTTT

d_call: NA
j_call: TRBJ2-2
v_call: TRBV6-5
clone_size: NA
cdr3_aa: CASSYSAAGELFF
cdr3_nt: TGTGCCAGCAGTTACTCTGCCGCCGGGGAGCTGTTTTTT

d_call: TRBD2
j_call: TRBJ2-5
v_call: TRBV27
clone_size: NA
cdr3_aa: CASSVSGGGDRRGETQYF
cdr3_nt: TGTGCCAGCAGTGTCAGCGGGGGGGGCGATCGGCGCGGCGAGACCCAGTACTTC

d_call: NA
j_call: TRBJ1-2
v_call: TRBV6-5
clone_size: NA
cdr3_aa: CASSYSIAQDYGYTF
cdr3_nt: TGTGCCAGCAGTTACTCTATTGCCCAGGACTATGGCTACACCTTC

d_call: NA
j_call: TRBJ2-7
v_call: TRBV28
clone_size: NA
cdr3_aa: CASTLTVDSYEQYF
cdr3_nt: TGTGCCAGCACCCTTACAGTTGATTCCTACGAGCAGTACTTC

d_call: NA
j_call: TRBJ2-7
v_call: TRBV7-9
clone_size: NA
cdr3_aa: CASSPTSYEQYF
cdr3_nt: TGTGCCAGCAGCCCTACGTCCTACGAGCAGTACTTC

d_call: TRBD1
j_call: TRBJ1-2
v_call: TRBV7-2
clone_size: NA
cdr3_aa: CASSQGGFYGYTF
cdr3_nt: TGTGCCAGCAGCCAAGGGGGCTTCTATGGCTACACCTTC

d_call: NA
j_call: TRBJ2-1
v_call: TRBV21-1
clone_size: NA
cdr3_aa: CASSKGSREGLYNEQFF
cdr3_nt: TGTGCCAGCAGCAAAGGGTCGAGGGAGGGCCTTTACAATGAGCAGTTCTTC

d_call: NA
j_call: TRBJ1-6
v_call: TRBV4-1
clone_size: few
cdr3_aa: CASSQEDSYNSPLHF
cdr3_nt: TGCGCCAGCAGCCAAGAAGACAGTTATAATTCACCCCTCCACTTT